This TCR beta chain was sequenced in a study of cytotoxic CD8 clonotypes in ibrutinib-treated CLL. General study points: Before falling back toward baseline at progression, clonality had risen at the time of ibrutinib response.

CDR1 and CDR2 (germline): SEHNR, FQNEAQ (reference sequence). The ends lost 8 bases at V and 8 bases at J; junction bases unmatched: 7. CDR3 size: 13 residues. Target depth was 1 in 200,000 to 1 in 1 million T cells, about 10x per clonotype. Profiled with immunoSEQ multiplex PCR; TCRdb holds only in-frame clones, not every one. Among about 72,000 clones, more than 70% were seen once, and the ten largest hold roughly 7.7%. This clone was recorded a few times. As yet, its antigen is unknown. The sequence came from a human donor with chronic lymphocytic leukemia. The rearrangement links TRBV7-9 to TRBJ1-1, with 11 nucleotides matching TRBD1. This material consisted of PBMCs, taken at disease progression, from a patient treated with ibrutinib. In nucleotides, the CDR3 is TGTGCCAGCGGAAGGACAGGGGGCGAGGAAGCTTTCTTT. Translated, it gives CASGRTGGEEAFF. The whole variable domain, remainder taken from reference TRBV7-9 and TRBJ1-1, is DTGVSQNPRHKITKRGQNVTFRCDPISEHNRLYWYRQTLGQGPEFLTYFQNEAQLEKSRLLSDRFSAERPKGSFSTLEIQRTEQGDSAMYLCASGRTGGEEAFFGQGTRLTVV.